These T cell receptor beta chains were read from a single sample in a study of cytomegalovirus exposure and HLA in healthy donors. Repertoires were generated with immunoSEQ multiplex PCR, while TCRdb's copy carries only in-frame clones and drops some. The sample contains over 150,000 clones, 79% of which appear only once. The sample taken for sequencing was PBMCs. Receptors were obtained from a girl between 5 and 17 years old in good health and CMV-seropositive. Each CDR3 is given with its conserved first and last residue. A D gene is named only where the DNA matches it firmly. Not all rows give a size; the values are once, few, many and, for expanded clones, a class.

NA	TRBV5-1	TRBJ2-1	TRBD1	TGCGCCAGCAGCTTGTCCGGGACAGGATTTACGAGCTCCTACAATGAGCAGTTCTTC	CASSLSGTGFTSSYNEQFF
few	TRBV4-1	TRBJ2-1	TRBD2	TGCGCCAGCAGCGTCCGACTAGCCAATGAGCAGTTCTTC	CASSVRLANEQFF
NA	TRBV6-5	TRBJ2-1	NA	TGTGCCAGCAGATCCCCGTCAGATGGGCAGTTCTTC	CASRSPSDGQFF
NA	TRBV30	TRBJ2-7	NA	TGTGCCTGGAGTGGGTCGGGACAACACGAGCAGTACTTC	CAWSGSGQHEQYF
NA	TRBV30	TRBJ1-2	TRBD1	TGTGCCTGGTCCCAGGGGGATGGCTACACCTTC	CAWSQGDGYTF
once	TRBV4-3	TRBJ1-1	NA	TGCGCCAGCAGCCAAGATGCGACAGTGAACACTGAAGCTTTCTTT	CASSQDATVNTEAFF
few	TRBV9	TRBJ1-3	TRBD1	TGTGCCAGCAGCGTGACAGGGTTCTCTGGAAACACCATATATTTT	CASSVTGFSGNTIYF
NA	TRBV25-1	TRBJ2-3	NA	TGTGCCAGCAGTGTAACGGGGATCACAGATACGCAGTATTTT	CASSVTGITDTQYF
NA	TRBV11-2	TRBJ1-2	TRBD1	TGTGCCAGCAGCTTAGAAGGGACAGTCTATGGCTACACCTTC	CASSLEGTVYGYTF
NA	TRBV9	TRBJ1-4	TRBD1	TGTGCCAGCAGCGTTACAGGGGGCGCGGGAGCTAATGAAAAACTGTTTTTT	CASSVTGGAGANEKLFF
NA	TRBV7-9	TRBJ2-3	TRBD1	TGTGCCAGCAGCTCCTCCGGTAGGACAGGGTTCACAGATACGCAGTATTTT	CASSSSGRTGFTDTQYF
NA	TRBV6-4	TRBJ1-3	TRBD1	TGTGCCAGCAGGCGTAACAGGGGTAGCTCTGGAAACACCATATATTTT	CASRRNRGSSGNTIYF
NA	TRBV6-5	TRBJ1-2	TRBD1	TGTGCCAGCAATTTATCGGGACAGGGACTCTATGGCTACACCTTC	CASNLSGQGLYGYTF
NA	TRBV7-2	TRBJ2-2	TRBD1	TGTGCCAGCAGCTTAGTAATAGTACAAACAGGGGGCAAGCTGTTTTTT	CASSLVIVQTGGKLFF
NA	TRBV14	TRBJ2-3	TRBD2	TGTGCCAGCAGCCATGCCTATATAGCTAGCGGGGGGACCACAGATACGCAGTATTTT	CASSHAYIASGGTTDTQYF
NA	TRBV6-7	TRBJ1-6	TRBD1	TGTGCACCCAGGACAGGGAATATCAGTTCACCCCTCCACTTT	CAPRTGNISSPLHF
NA	TRBV18	TRBJ2-2	NA	TGTGCCAGCTCACCACCCATGACAGGCGGGACCGGGGAGCTGTTTTTT	CASSPPMTGGTGELFF
NA	TRBV4-3	TRBJ2-2	TRBD1	TGCGCCAGCAGCCAGGCACGACAGGGGGCGGCGAACACCGGGGAGCTGTTTTTT	CASSQARQGAANTGELFF
NA	TRBV29-1	TRBJ2-5	NA	TGCAGCGGAGGGAGGGGGGAAGGTGCGGGAGAGACCCAGTACTTC	CSGGRGEGAGETQYF
NA	TRBV11-2	TRBJ2-3	NA	TGTGCCAGCAGCTTTACGCTGACAGAGACAGATACGCAGTATTTT	CASSFTLTETDTQYF
NA	TRBV7-9	TRBJ1-1	NA	TGTGCCAGCAGCACTAGAAACGGGGGGATGACAATGAACACTGAAGCTTTCTTT	CASSTRNGGMTMNTEAFF
NA	TRBV7-2	TRBJ2-1	NA	TGTGCCAGCAGCCCACGGGCAGGGGAGGGTGAGCAGTTCTTC	CASSPRAGEGEQFF
NA	TRBV2	TRBJ2-4	NA	TGTGCCAGCAGTGAAGAACAGCTAGCCAAAAACATTCAGTACTTC	CASSEEQLAKNIQYF
NA	TRBV6-5	TRBJ1-2	NA	TGTGCCACCAGCCGAGGGCCATACTATGGCTACACCTTC	CATSRGPYYGYTF
NA	TRBV2	TRBJ2-7	NA	TGTGCCAGCTTCCGGGATTGGGAGCAGTACTTC	CASFRDWEQYF
few	TRBV2	TRBJ1-6	TRBD1	TGTGCCAGCAGTGAGGACAGGGGACTTAATTCACCCCTCCACTTT	CASSEDRGLNSPLHF
NA	TRBV4-3	TRBJ1-2	NA	TGCGCCAGCAGCCAACAGACAGGTTCAAGGTATGGCTACACCTTC	CASSQQTGSRYGYTF
NA	TRBV27	TRBJ2-2	NA	TGTGCCAGCAGTTTAGGACAGAACACCGGGGAGCTGTTTTTT	CASSLGQNTGELFF
NA	TRBV4-1	TRBJ2-3	NA	TGCGCCAGCAGCCGGGTTGGCGGGATAGATACGCAGTATTTT	CASSRVGGIDTQYF
NA	TRBV5-5	TRBJ1-5	NA	TGTGCCAGCAGCTTGGAGTCGGGGTATCAGCCCCAGCATTTT	CASSLESGYQPQHF
NA	TRBV5-1	TRBJ2-1	TRBD2	TGCGCCAGCAGCTTGAAGGCTAGCGGGTACAATGAGCAGTTCTTC	CASSLKASGYNEQFF
NA	TRBV10-3	TRBJ1-3	NA	TGTGCCATCAGTGAAATGATGGGGGCCGGAAACACCATATATTTT	CAISEMMGAGNTIYF
NA	TRBV7-7	TRBJ2-5	TRBD2	TGTGCCAGCAGCCGGACTAGCCAGGAGACCCAGTACTTC	CASSRTSQETQYF
NA	TRBV30	TRBJ2-2	TRBD2	TGTGCCTGGAGTGTAAGGGCTAGCGGATACACCGGGGAGCTGTTTTTT	CAWSVRASGYTGELFF
NA	TRBV6-5	TRBJ1-5	TRBD1	TGTGCCAGCAGGACGACAGGGTTTGGGAATCAGCCCCAGCATTTT	CASRTTGFGNQPQHF
NA	TRBV2	TRBJ1-2	NA	TGTGCCAGCAGTAGGGACAACGCTAACTATGGCTACACCTTC	CASSRDNANYGYTF
NA	TRBV5-6	TRBJ1-1	TRBD1	TGTGCCAGCAGCTTCGACAGGGGGGGAAGAAACACTGAAGCTTTCTTT	CASSFDRGGRNTEAFF
NA	TRBV11-3	TRBJ2-5	TRBD1	TGTGCCAGCAGCACCCGGGGGACAGGGTGGGGAGAGACCCAGTACTTC	CASSTRGTGWGETQYF
NA	TRBV11-2	TRBJ2-4	TRBD2	TGTGCCAGCAGCTTCGGACTAGCGGGGAAAAACATTCAGTACTTC	CASSFGLAGKNIQYF
NA	TRBV14	TRBJ2-1	NA	TGTGCCAGCAGCCAAGATTTGTTGAGGCAGGGTGCAGGTGAGCAGTTCTTC	CASSQDLLRQGAGEQFF
NA	TRBV30	TRBJ2-7	TRBD2	TGTGCCTGGACACGGGGGGGCCTCCTGGAGCAGTACTTC	CAWTRGGLLEQYF
NA	TRBV27	TRBJ2-7	NA	TGTGCCATGCGGTACGAGCAGTACTTC	CAMRYEQYF
NA	TRBV5-1	TRBJ2-5	TRBD1	TGCGCCAGCAGCGAACAGACAGGGAGTGCAGAGACCCAGTACTTC	CASSEQTGSAETQYF
NA	TRBV5-4	TRBJ2-7	TRBD1	TGTGCCAGCAGCTTGGGAGGGACAGACTCCTACGAGCAGTACTTC	CASSLGGTDSYEQYF
NA	TRBV4-1	TRBJ1-4	TRBD1	TGCGCCAGCAGCCGCTTCCTGGACAGGGGGAGAACAACTAATGAAAAACTGTTTTTT	CASSRFLDRGRTTNEKLFF
NA	TRBV9	TRBJ1-3	NA	TGTGCCAGCAGCGTAAAGAGCTCTGGAAACACCATATATTTT	CASSVKSSGNTIYF
NA	TRBV7-2	TRBJ2-7	TRBD1	TGTGCCAGCAGCTTAGAAGGGGGCGCCGCCTACGAGCAGTACTTC	CASSLEGGAAYEQYF
NA	TRBV6-6	TRBJ2-7	TRBD1	TGTGCCAGCAGCCCGGACAGGGGGTACGAGCAGTACTTC	CASSPDRGYEQYF
NA	TRBV7-2	TRBJ2-5	NA	TGTGCCAGCAGCTTGCTGTCCGGGACAAAAGAGACCCAGTACTTC	CASSLLSGTKETQYF
few	TRBV7-2	TRBJ2-1	TRBD2	TGTGCCAGCAGCCTGCAGGGGGCTAGCGGGGGGGTCTACAATGAGCAGTTCTTC	CASSLQGASGGVYNEQFF
NA	TRBV30	TRBJ2-5	NA	TGTGCCTGGGATCCGGGTTACCAAGAGACCCAGTACTTC	CAWDPGYQETQYF
NA	TRBV13	TRBJ1-3	NA	TGTGCCAGCAGCTTACCTTTTTCAGGGGATCGGAACACCATATATTTT	CASSLPFSGDRNTIYF
few	TRBV11-2	TRBJ1-4	TRBD1	TGTGCCAGCAGACTCCCGGGACAGTCTAATGAAAAACTGTTTTTT	CASRLPGQSNEKLFF
once	TRBV7-2	TRBJ2-1	TRBD2	TGTGCCAGCAGCTTCTTCACTAGCGGGGGTTACAATGAGCAGTTCTTC	CASSFFTSGGYNEQFF